This TCR beta chain was profiled in a study of T cells in Graves' hyperthyroidism and ophthalmopathy. The CDR3 covers 16 residues. J gave up 4 bases and V 2 bases, and 3 bases lay outside the gene matches. The germline V gene has CDR1 MNHEY and CDR2 SMNVEV (reference sequence). The table lists this clonotype with a few counts. RNA transcripts gave rise to amplified TCR beta CDR3 regions. The TCR CDR3 first-round RT-PCR relied on the HTBI primer set. TCRdb reanalysed the multiplex PCR reads using MiXCR and keeps one entry per CDR3 protein. The profile covers fewer than 350,000 distinct CDR3 sequences, with around 20% appearing a single time and less than 45% taken by the ten largest.

The clonotype comes from a man between 45 and 60 years old with Graves' ophthalmopathy. The rearrangement uses TRBV27 and TRBJ2-2; 11 nucleotides align to TRBD2. Sequenced sample: blood. The CDR3 bases are TGTGCCAGCAGTTTAAGGACTAGCGGGTTCACCGGGGAGCTGTTTTTT. This encodes CASSLRTSGFTGELFF.